This T cell receptor beta chain was identified in a study of shared clonotypes between healthy human individuals. To note about this clone: Its specificity is not known.

V was trimmed by 3 bases and J by 2 bases, leaving 19 bases between them. CDR1 and CDR2 (germline): LNHNV, YYDKDF (reference sequence). This CDR3 region has 17 residues. Cells designated naive CD8 were CD45RO-negative and were positively selected for CCR7, with terminally differentiated effector memory CD45RA+ cells excluded. Study-level results: Only blood underwent sampling, and tissue repertoires likely differ. In contrast to clonotypes shared by all four donors, non-shared clonotypes had lower generation probabilities. Roughly 4.6% of naive CD4 clonotypes were common to a few donors.

Some clones are missing from TCRdb's copy, which holds only in-frame ones; the method was immunoSEQ multiplex PCR. In the table there are fewer than 800,000 clones, 92% of which are singletons. V is TRBV15 and J is TRBJ1-2; D is uncertain. The receptor was derived from a man younger than 45 in good health. The specimen sequenced was naive CD8+ T cells sorted from blood. CDR3 bases: TGTGCCACCAGCAGTAGATTACCTAACGCGGGAAACTATGGCTACACCTTC. Protein product: CATSSRLPNAGNYGYTF.